What follows describes a single TCR beta chain. This entry belongs to a study of cytomegalovirus exposure and HLA in healthy donors. Primers for the PCR totalled 60 Vbeta and 13 Jbeta. The table came from immunoSEQ multiplex PCR; TCRdb's copy has only in-frame clones and leaves some out. The sample totals 110,000 to 150,000 clones; its top ten clones hold 0.75% to 1%. This clonotype originated in a male donor in good health and CMV-seronegative. Sequenced material: PBMCs.

In DNA, the CDR3 is TGTGCCTGGAGTTCAGACAGGGTTGGTGGAAACACCATATATTTT. It codes for CAWSSDRVGGNTIYF. V usage is TRBV30 and J usage is TRBJ1-3; 7 bases align to TRBD1. CDR1 GTSNPN and CDR2 SVGIG come from the germline V gene (reference sequence). V lost 2 bases and J lost 3; bases outside the gene matches: 7. The CDR3 totals 15 residues.